This T cell receptor (beta chain) was sequenced in a study of shared clonotypes between healthy human individuals. Of note for this clone: The antigen remains unidentified.

Some clones are missing from TCRdb's copy, which holds only in-frame ones; the method was immunoSEQ multiplex PCR. Seen here are roughly 2.4 million clones, approximately 96% observed once, and the top ten hold roughly 0.13%. Whole-study results and caveats: Naive CD4 clonotypes were shared across a few donors at approximately 5.3%. A reduction in generation probabilities was seen for non-shared clonotypes relative to those shared by all four donors. Inspection by rarefaction showed sorted-subset sequencing to be incomplete despite large depth.

The CDR3 extends over 17 amino acids. V lost 5 bases to trimming and J lost 0 bases; unmatched junction nucleotides: 11. Germline loops: CDR1 SGHRS, CDR2 YFSETQ. Every donor was a Caucasian adult from Nashville, Tennessee. This TCR was sampled from a man between 18 and 35 years old in good health. Sequenced material: naive CD4+ T cells sorted from blood. Subset in this sample: CD45RA+ positively selected. The rearrangement joins TRBV5-1 to TRBJ2-3; 8 nucleotides agree with TRBD1. The CDR3 sequence: CASRRQGASPSTDTQYF. CDR3 DNA sequence: TGCGCCAGCAGGAGGCAGGGGGCCTCTCCTAGCACAGATACGCAGTATTTT.